This TCR beta chain was sequenced during a study of human T cells and chemical hapten exposure. Study-wide background: From small differences in pooled library volume came most of the variation in per-sample TCR yields.

During construction of the library, unique molecular identifiers were attached to individual cDNA molecules for quantitative, reproducible TCR counting. In the study's own analysis: Individual samples carried between about 23,224 and 700,000 TCRs, with 95,638 as the median. One entry per CDR3 protein, called by TCRdb with MiXCR from the 5' RACE reads. The V and J calls follow TCRdb's processing rather than the paper's. Of tens of thousands of distinct CDR3 sequences listed, about 16% are singletons. The CDR3 length is 16 residues. CDR1 MGHRA and CDR2 YSYEKL come from the germline V gene. Unmatched junction bases numbered 10, after V lost 4 bases and J lost 4 bases. As to this clonotype: Its target is not known.

Unfractionated whole blood yielded the extracted total RNA. Study outcomes and limitations: The number of TCRs above 1 in 1000 frequency did not change after DPC sensitization.

The TCR originated in a female donor in good health. The chain joins TRBV4-1 to TRBJ2-1; 7 bases map to TRBD1. This CDR3 is CASSRLQGTGYNEQFF. In DNA, the CDR3 is TGCGCCAGCAGCCGCCTACAGGGGACGGGTTACAATGAGCAGTTCTTC.